This T cell receptor beta chain was documented in a study of shared clonotypes between healthy human individuals. As concerns this clone: Its antigen is still unknown.

Whole-study findings and limits: Naive subsets generally exceeded memory subsets in estimated richness.

The donors were adults (healthy and HIV-negative) with no recent acute infections or vaccinations. Germline assignment: CDR1 SGHTA and CDR2 FQGNSA. The length of the CDR3 is 15 residues. Trimming left V 3 bases short and J 5 bases short, with 13 bases between. The repertoire was sequenced with immunoSEQ multiplex PCR; TCRdb's copy has only in-frame clones and lacks some. The top ten clones hold approximately 0.35% of a sample with 2 million to 3 million clones, over 85% of them seen once. The chain has TRBV7-2 and TRBJ2-2, with D possibly TRBD1 on 5 matching bases. Input material: naive CD4+ T cells from PBMCs. Subset indicated: CD45RA+ positively selected. This TCR came from a man aged 18-30 years in good health. Some clones in this sample may be carry-over from other donors' samples. In DNA, the CDR3 is TGTGCCAGCAGCTTCCGGTCAGGGAAGACCGGGGAGCTGTTTTTT. Encoded protein: CASSFRSGKTGELFF.